This TCR beta chain derives from a study of cytomegalovirus exposure and HLA in healthy donors. General study findings and limits: Trimming of TCR beta V- and J-genes showed a link, identified in a later analysis, to a missense DCLRE1C variant.

Germline assignment: CDR1 MNHEY and CDR2 SMNVEV (reference sequence). J gave up 1 base and V 3 bases, and 10 bases lay outside the gene matches. This CDR3 region has 17 residues. Vbeta (60) and Jbeta (13) primers were used in the PCR. Authors' analysis steps: Unique TCR beta chains totaled some 80 million in a later count, with approximately 11 million of them shared. The table came from immunoSEQ multiplex PCR; TCRdb's copy has only in-frame clones and leaves some out. The V and J calls and clone size were taken over from that table, and D and trimming were inferred from the DNA. In all, the sample yields about 200,000 clones. A note on this clone: Its antigen is as yet unknown.

This TCR was sampled from a man aged 30 to 45 in good health and CMV-seronegative. The V gene is TRBV27, the J gene TRBJ1-1, with 8 bases lining up with TRBD1. Sequenced sample: PBMCs. As DNA, the CDR3 is TGTGCCAGCAGTTTTACCGGGACAGGCGAGTGGAACACTGAAGCTTTCTTT. Residues: CASSFTGTGEWNTEAFF.